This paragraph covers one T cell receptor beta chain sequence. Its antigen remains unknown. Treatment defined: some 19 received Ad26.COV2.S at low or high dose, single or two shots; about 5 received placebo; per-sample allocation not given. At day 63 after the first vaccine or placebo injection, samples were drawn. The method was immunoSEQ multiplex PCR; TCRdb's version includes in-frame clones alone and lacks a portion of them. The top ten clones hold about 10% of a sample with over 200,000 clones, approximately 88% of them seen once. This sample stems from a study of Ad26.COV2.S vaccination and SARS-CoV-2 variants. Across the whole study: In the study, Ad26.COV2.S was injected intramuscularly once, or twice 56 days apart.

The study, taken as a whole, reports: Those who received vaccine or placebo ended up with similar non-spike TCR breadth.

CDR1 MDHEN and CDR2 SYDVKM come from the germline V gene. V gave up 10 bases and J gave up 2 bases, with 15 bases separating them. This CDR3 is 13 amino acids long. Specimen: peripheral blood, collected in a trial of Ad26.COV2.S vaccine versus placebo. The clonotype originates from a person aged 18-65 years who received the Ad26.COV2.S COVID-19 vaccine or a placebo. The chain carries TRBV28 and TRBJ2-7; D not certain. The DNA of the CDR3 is TGTGCCACCTCCTTCACTCTCGCCTACGAGCAGTACTTC. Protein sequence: CATSFTLAYEQYF.